The 25 T cell receptor beta chains in this list originate from one sample, sequenced in a study of neurological immune-mediated disorders. TCRdb analysed the 5' RACE reads with MiXCR anew, one entry per CDR3 protein. The sample lists 33,000 or so distinct CDR3 sequences, roughly 7.3% occurring once. The sample consisted of PBMCs. The receptor set was obtained from a woman in her 40s in good health.

This clonotype was found many times. The gene calls are TRBV28 and TRBJ1-6; 8 bases line up with TRBD1. V lost 5 bases and J lost 1; bases outside the gene matches: 13. CDR3 length: 19 amino acids. Germline V gene sequence: CDR1 MDHEN, CDR2 SYDVKM. The CDR3 DNA sequence: TGTGCCAGCAGTCAAACAGGGGGTGGGCATAGGTCCTATAATTCACCCCTCCACTTT. It encodes CASSQTGGGHRSYNSPLHF.

This clonotype appeared many times. The genes are TRBV6-1 and TRBJ2-6; D remains ambiguous. The CDR3 covers 16 residues. Trimming removed 1 base from V and 2 bases from J, with 9 bases in between. The germline CDR1 and CDR2 sequences are MNHNS and SASEGT. CDR3 DNA: TGTGCCAGCAGTGAAGGTCGTGTTGCTGGGGCCAACGTCCTGACTTTC. Translation: CASSEGRVAGANVLTF.

The chain couples TRBV20-1 to TRBJ2-1; tentative D call: TRBD2 (5 bases). This CDR3 has 15 residues. V lost 6 bases and J lost 1, with 16 bases in between. Per germline, CDR1 DFQATT and CDR2 SNEGSKA (reference sequence). CDR3 nucleotides: TGCAGTGCAGCCCTGGGAGAAAGGTCCTACAATGAGCAGTTCTTC. Protein product: CSAALGERSYNEQFF.

At least ten counts were recorded for this clonotype. This sequence joins TRBV4-1 and TRBJ1-4; D gene unclear. Germline assignment: CDR1 MGHRA and CDR2 YSYEKL. V was cut by 0 bases and J by 0 bases, with 5 bases left in between. This CDR3 is 15 amino acids long. CDR3 protein: CASSQESTTNEKLFF. Written as DNA, the CDR3 is TGCGCCAGCAGCCAAGAATCGACAACTAATGAAAAACTGTTTTTT.

This clonotype was recorded at least ten times. The chain recombines TRBV11-2 with TRBJ2-2, with D uncertain. Trimming left V 1 base short and J 2 bases short, with 11 bases between. Per the germline V gene, CDR1 is SGHAT and CDR2 is FQNNGV. The CDR3 covers 16 residues. The CDR3 sequence: CASSLVAQFNTGELFF. CDR3 DNA sequence: TGTGCCAGCAGCTTAGTTGCACAGTTTAACACCGGGGAGCTGTTTTTT.

This clonotype occurred many times. The chain joins TRBV7-2 to TRBJ2-3; a weak D match, TRBD2 (9 bases). This CDR3 is 16 amino acids long. Germline CDR1 SGHTA, CDR2 FQGNSA. Trimming removed 7 bases at V and 3 bases at J, with 20 bases between. The DNA of the CDR3 is TGTGCCAGCAAGACTAGCGGACAGGGTATAACAGATACGCAGTATTTT. Residues: CASKTSGQGITDTQYF.

The CDR3 nucleotides read TGTGCCAGCTCCACCGGGGGGACTAACTATGGCTACACCTTC. This codes for CASSTGGTNYGYTF. The V call is TRBV18, the J call TRBJ1-2, with TRBD1 as a possible D gene (5 bases). This CDR3 comprises 14 residues. Between the trimmed V and J ends, which lost 6 bases and 0 bases, there was a span of 11 bases. CDR1 KGHSH and CDR2 LQKENI come from the germline V gene. Supplemented by reference TRBV18 and TRBJ1-2, the full variable domain reads NAGVMQNPRHLVRRRGQEARLRCSPMKGHSHVYWYRQLPEEGLKFMVYLQKENIIDESGMPKERFSAEFPKEGPSILRIQQVVRGDSAAYFCASSTGGTNYGYTFGSGTRLTVV.

This clonotype has ten or more counts. This chain joins TRBV6-4 and TRBJ2-3, with 12 positions matching TRBD2. This CDR3 has 15 residues. V was pared by 2 bases and J by 4 bases, with 1 base of the junction left unmatched. The germline V gene has CDR1 MRHNA and CDR2 SNTAGT. Here the CDR3 reads CASSDTSGGSDTQYF. In DNA form, the CDR3 reads TGTGCCAGCAGTGACACTAGCGGGGGGTCAGATACGCAGTATTTT.

This clonotype has at least ten counts. The genes are TRBV9 and TRBJ2-7; D might be TRBD1 (6 bases). This CDR3 region has 16 residues. Trimming stripped 0 bases from V and 5 bases from J, with 18 bases between. CDR1 is SGDLS, CDR2 YYNGEE, per germline. The CDR3 sequence is CASSVVAGANLDEQYF. CDR3 DNA sequence: TGTGCCAGCAGCGTAGTGGCAGGGGCAAACCTCGACGAGCAGTACTTC.

This clonotype was seen repeatedly, ten times or more. This sequence joins TRBV29-1 and TRBJ1-1, with D perhaps matching TRBD1 (6 bases). This CDR3 spans 15 amino acids. Per the germline V gene, CDR1 is SQVTM and CDR2 is ANQGSEA. The V and J ends lost 1 base and 1 base respectively, with 13 bases between them. The CDR3 reads CSVEVARGGNTEAFF. For the CDR3, the DNA is TGCAGCGTTGAAGTCGCCAGGGGAGGGAACACTGAAGCTTTCTTT.

This chain connects TRBV6-1 to TRBJ2-7, with 10 bases identical to TRBD1. The CDR3 totals 13 residues. The germline V gene encodes CDR1 MNHNS and CDR2 SASEGT. With V trimmed by 8 bases and J by 6 bases, 7 bases remained unmatched. CDR3 sequence (DNA): TGTGCCAGCCGCTACGGGACAGGGGTCGAGCAGTACTTC. Protein: CASRYGTGVEQYF.

This clonotype was detected many times. V gene TRBV7-3 combines with J gene TRBJ2-3, with 8 bases identical to TRBD1. The CDR3 covers 15 residues. Germline values: CDR1 SGHTA, CDR2 FQGTGA. Trimming took 5 bases from V and 6 from J; bases not matched to a gene: 10. In nucleotides, the CDR3 is TGTGCCAGCAGCGATCCGGACAGGGCAGGTGATACGCAGTATTTT. Amino acid sequence: CASSDPDRAGDTQYF.

This clonotype was seen many times. The chain combines TRBV7-9 with TRBJ2-1, with TRBD1 matching over 8 bases. The CDR3 has 14 residues. Germline V gives CDR1 SEHNR, CDR2 FQNEAQ (reference sequence). V gave up 5 bases and J gave up 8 bases; unmatched junction bases: 8. This CDR3 is CASSLPDRGDEQFF. DNA of the CDR3: TGTGCCAGCAGCCTACCCGACAGGGGCGATGAGCAGTTCTTC.

This clonotype was counted only a few times. The genes are TRBV12-3 or TRBV12-4 and TRBJ2-7, with TRBD2 as a possible D gene (7 bases). The CDR3 spans 14 residues. The V end lost 6 bases, the J end lost 4 bases, and 16 bases lay between the germline ends. The CDR3 bases are TGTGCCAGCAGGGGAAGGGGGGGTCCTTACGAGCAGTACTTC. Translating gives CASRGRGGPYEQYF.

The DNA for the CDR3 is TGCGCCAACAGTCGAATACAGGGGGTGAACACTGAAGCTTTCTTT. It codes for CANSRIQGVNTEAFF. This chain uses TRBV4-3 with TRBJ1-1, with 8 bases fitting TRBD1. With 10 bases clipped from V and 0 bases from J, the junction kept 10 bases outside the gene matches. The CDR3 covers 15 residues. Germline CDR1 reads LGHNA; CDR2 reads YSLEER.

The sample holds many counts of this clonotype. The gene calls are TRBV5-1 and TRBJ2-1, with TRBD2 identical over 12 bases. The CDR3 consists of 15 residues. The V gene's germline CDR1 is SGHRS and CDR2 YFSETQ. Trimming cost V 4 bases and J 5 bases; bases outside gene matches: 4. The CDR3 DNA reads as TGCGCCAGCAGCGCGGGACTAGCGGGTGACAATGAGCAGTTCTTC. Protein sequence: CASSAGLAGDNEQFF.

This clonotype was recorded many times. This sequence joins TRBV6-2 or TRBV6-3 and TRBJ2-3, with TRBD2 matching over 7 bases. Per germline, CDR1 MNHEY and CDR2 SVGEGT. V dropped 6 bases and J dropped 3; count of bases not matched to a gene: 12. The CDR3 runs 16 residues. CDR3 in amino acids: CASRNGTTWGTDTQYF. The CDR3 region has the DNA TGTGCCAGCAGAAACGGGACTACCTGGGGGACAGATACGCAGTATTTT.

In this sample, this clonotype turned up a few times. V and J are TRBV24-1 and TRBJ2-3, with D possibly being TRBD1 (6 bases). Germline V gives CDR1 KGHDR, CDR2 SFDVKD. This CDR3 has 16 amino acids. Trimming cost V 2 bases and J 0 bases, with 11 bases left between them. The CDR3 region has the DNA TGTGCCACCAGTGATTCAGGGGACCGTAGCACAGATACGCAGTATTTT. This translates into CATSDSGDRSTDTQYF.

This clonotype has a count of ten or more. The V gene is TRBV12-3 or TRBV12-4, the J gene TRBJ1-1, with D possibly being TRBD1 (5 bases). Trimming took 4 bases from V and 3 from J, leaving 12 bases between them. This CDR3 is built from 14 residues. CDR3 residues: CASSSRAKYTEAFF. The CDR3 DNA reads as TGTGCCAGCAGTTCCAGGGCAAAATACACTGAAGCTTTCTTT.

This clonotype occurred many times. The rearrangement links TRBV5-1 to TRBJ2-7, with 11 bases that match TRBD2. CDR1 is SGHRS, CDR2 YFSETQ, per germline. The CDR3 sequence is 14 residues long. With V trimmed by 4 bases and J by 4 bases, 4 bases remained unmatched. CDR3 loop: CASSRGTSGYEQYF. The CDR3 coding sequence is TGCGCCAGCAGCAGGGGGACTAGCGGATACGAGCAGTACTTC.

The rearrangement links TRBV3-1 to TRBJ1-2; D is ambiguous. Germline assignment: CDR1 LGHDT and CDR2 YNNKEL (reference sequence). V dropped 2 bases and J dropped 2 bases, with 9 bases sitting between them. There are 14 residues in the CDR3. This CDR3 reads CASSQKGWNYGYTF. The CDR3 nucleotides are TGTGCCAGCAGCCAAAAGGGTTGGAACTATGGCTACACCTTC.

This clonotype was seen many times. The J gene is TRBJ2-3, the V gene TRBV20-1, with 11 bases matching TRBD2. The germline gives CDR1 DFQATT, CDR2 SNEGSKA (reference sequence). V shed 8 bases and J 1 base; nucleotides not matched to a gene: 2. The CDR3 contains 13 residues. CDR3 nucleotide sequence: TGCAGTCGGGGACTAGCGGGCACAGATACGCAGTATTTT. This sequence encodes CSRGLAGTDTQYF.

In regard to this clonotype: With a much larger clone just one base away, this may be a read error. V gene TRBV12-3 or TRBV12-4 combines with J gene TRBJ2-2; perhaps TRBD2 as D (5 bases). The V end lost 3 bases, the J end lost 10 bases, and 15 bases lay between the germline ends. The CDR3 length is 14 residues. CDR3 nucleotides: TGTGCCAGCAGTTTCGGGATCCTAGGAGCGGAGCTGTTTTTT. It specifies CASSFGILGAELFF.

This clonotype showed up many times. V gene TRBV4-2 combines with J gene TRBJ1-2; TRBD1 agrees at 8 bases. The CDR3 contains 17 residues. Germline-derived CDR1 and CDR2 are LGHNA and YNFKEQ. V lost 4 bases to trimming and J lost 3 bases; unmatched junction nucleotides: 13. The CDR3 sequence: CASSPPWGQALDYGYTF. Written as DNA, the CDR3 is TGTGCCAGCAGCCCTCCGTGGGGACAGGCCCTAGACTATGGCTACACCTTC.

This clonotype was counted at least ten times. This sequence joins TRBV20-1 and TRBJ2-1, with 8 bases fitting TRBD2. CDR1 DFQATT and CDR2 SNEGSKA come from the germline V gene (reference sequence). CDR3 length: 18 residues. V shed 0 bases, J shed 1 base, and the junction held 11 bases outside the gene matches. CDR3 in DNA: TGCAGTGCTAGAGATCATAGCGGGACCCTAGGGTCCTACAATGAGCAGTTCTTC. It yields the protein CSARDHSGTLGSYNEQFF.